This T cell receptor (beta chain) is drawn from a study of blood T cell repertoires in COVID-19. Whole-study context: Samples taken during acute and convalescent COVID-19 were collected in the United States, Italy and Spain. Nucleic acid was either cDNA or gDNA, and it came from T cells, B-cell-depleted T cells, or PBMCs.

This CDR3 contains 16 residues. Germline V CDR1 and CDR2: SGHTS, YDEGEE. The V segment lost 4 bases and the J segment 4 bases; nucleotides outside the gene matches: 10. Under the authors' procedure: Reference gene primer amplification gave nucleated cell count estimates. Profiled with immunoSEQ multiplex PCR; TCRdb holds only in-frame clones, not every one. That table supplies the V and J calls and clone size; D and trimming were determined from the DNA. This table holds 70,000 to 90,000 clones, roughly 77% found once. V usage is TRBV5-8 and J usage is TRBJ1-5; TRBD1 matches 8 bases. The TCR originated in a human donor in a cohort sampled during active COVID-19. What was sequenced was peripheral blood. CDR3 sequence reads: CASSAPDRGQNQPQHF. The CDR3 DNA is TGTGCCAGCAGCGCACCCGACAGGGGCCAAAATCAGCCCCAGCATTTT.